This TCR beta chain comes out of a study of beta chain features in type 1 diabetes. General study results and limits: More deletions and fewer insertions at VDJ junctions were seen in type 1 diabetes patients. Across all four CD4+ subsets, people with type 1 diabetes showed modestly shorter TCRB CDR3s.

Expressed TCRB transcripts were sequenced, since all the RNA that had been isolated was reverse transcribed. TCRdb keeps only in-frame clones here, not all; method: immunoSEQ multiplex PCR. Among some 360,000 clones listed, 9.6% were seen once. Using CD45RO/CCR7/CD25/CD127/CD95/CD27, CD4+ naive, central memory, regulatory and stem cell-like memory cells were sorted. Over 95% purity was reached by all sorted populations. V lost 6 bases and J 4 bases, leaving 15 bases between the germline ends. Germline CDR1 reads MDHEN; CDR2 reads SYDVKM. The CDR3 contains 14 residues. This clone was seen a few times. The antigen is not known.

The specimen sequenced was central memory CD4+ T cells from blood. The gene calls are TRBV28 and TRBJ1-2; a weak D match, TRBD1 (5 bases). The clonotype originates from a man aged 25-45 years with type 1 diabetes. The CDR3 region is CASREGTARYGYTF. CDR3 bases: TGTGCCAGCAGGGAAGGGACGGCACGCTATGGCTACACCTTC.